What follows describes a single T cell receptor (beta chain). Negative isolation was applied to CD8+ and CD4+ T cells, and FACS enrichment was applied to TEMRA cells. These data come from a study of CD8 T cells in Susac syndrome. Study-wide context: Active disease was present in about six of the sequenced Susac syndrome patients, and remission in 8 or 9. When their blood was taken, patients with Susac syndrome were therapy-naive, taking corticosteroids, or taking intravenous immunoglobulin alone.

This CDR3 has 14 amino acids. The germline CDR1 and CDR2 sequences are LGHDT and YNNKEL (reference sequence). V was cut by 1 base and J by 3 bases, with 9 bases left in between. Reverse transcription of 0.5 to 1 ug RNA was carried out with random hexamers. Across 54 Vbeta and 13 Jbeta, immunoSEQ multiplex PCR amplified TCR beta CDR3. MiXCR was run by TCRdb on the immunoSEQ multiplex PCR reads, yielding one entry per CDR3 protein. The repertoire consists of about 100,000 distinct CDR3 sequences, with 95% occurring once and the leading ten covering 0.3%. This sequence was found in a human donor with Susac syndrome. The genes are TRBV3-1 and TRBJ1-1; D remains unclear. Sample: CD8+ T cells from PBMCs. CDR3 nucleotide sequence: TGTGCCAGCAGCCAAGCATCAGTATACACTGAAGCTTTCTTT. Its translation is CASSQASVYTEAFF. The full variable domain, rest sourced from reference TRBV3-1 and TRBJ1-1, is DTAVSQTPKYLVTQMGNDKSIKCEQNLGHDTMYWYKQDSKKFLKIMFSYNNKELIINETVPNRFSPKSPDKAHLNLHINSLELGDSAVYFCASSQASVYTEAFFGQGTRLTVV.